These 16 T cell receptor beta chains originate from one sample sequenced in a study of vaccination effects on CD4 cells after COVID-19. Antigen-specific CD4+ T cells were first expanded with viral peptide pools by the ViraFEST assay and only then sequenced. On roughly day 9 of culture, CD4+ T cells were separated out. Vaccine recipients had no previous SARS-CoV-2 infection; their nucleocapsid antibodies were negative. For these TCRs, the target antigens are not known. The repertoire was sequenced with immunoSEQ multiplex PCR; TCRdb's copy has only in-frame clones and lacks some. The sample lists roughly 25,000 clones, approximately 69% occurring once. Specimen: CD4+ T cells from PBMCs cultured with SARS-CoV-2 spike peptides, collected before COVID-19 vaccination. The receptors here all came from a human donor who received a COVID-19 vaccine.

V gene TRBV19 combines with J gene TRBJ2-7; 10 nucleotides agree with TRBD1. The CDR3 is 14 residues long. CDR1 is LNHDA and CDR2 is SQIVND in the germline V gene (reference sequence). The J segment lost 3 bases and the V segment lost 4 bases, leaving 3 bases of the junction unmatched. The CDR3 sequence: CASSKRTGGYEQYF. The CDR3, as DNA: TGTGCCAGTAGTAAAAGGACAGGGGGCTACGAGCAGTACTTC.

The chain's CDR3 is CASSLYANGYTF. The CDR3 DNA sequence: TGTGCCAGCAGCCTATACGCAAATGGCTACACCTTC. The rearrangement links TRBV12-3 or TRBV12-4 to TRBJ1-2; D not resolved. This CDR3 region has 12 residues. Trimming took 6 bases from V and 6 from J, leaving 11 bases between them.

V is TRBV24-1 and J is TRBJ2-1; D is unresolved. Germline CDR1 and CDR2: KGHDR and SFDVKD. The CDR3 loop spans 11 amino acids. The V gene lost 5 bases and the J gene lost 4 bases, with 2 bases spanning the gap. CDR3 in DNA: TGTGCCACCAGTGCATACAATGAGCAGTTCTTC. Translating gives CATSAYNEQFF.

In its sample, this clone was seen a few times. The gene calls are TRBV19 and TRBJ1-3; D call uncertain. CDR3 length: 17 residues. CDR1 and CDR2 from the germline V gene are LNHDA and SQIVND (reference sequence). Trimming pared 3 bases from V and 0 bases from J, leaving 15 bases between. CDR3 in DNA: TGTGCCAGTAGTATGACCCCCCAAGGGAGCTCTGGAAACACCATATATTTT. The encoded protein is CASSMTPQGSSGNTIYF.

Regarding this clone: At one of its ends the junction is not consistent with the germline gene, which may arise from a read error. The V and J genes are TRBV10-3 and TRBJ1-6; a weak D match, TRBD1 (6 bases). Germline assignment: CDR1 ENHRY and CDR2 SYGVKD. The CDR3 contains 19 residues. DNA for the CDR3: TGTGCCACCAGTGAGAATTATAAGGGAGGGGGTCGGGATAATTCACCCCTCCACTTT. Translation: CATSENYKGGGRDNSPLHF.

The CDR3 nucleotides read TGTGCCAGCAGCTTAGGCGGTCGGGGGATGACCGGGGAGCTGTTTTTT. It encodes CASSLGGRGMTGELFF. The J gene is TRBJ2-2, the V gene TRBV11-3, with a tentative D call TRBD2 (6 bases). CDR3 length: 16 amino acids. Germline loops: CDR1 SGHNT, CDR2 YENEEA. V lost 1 base and J lost 5, with 14 bases in between. Looking up the rest from reference TRBV11-3 and TRBJ2-2 gives the full variable domain: EAGVVQSPRYKIIEKKQPVAFWCNPISGHNTLYWYLQNLGQGPELLIRYENEEAVDDSQLPKDRFSAERLKGVDSTLKIQPAELGDSAVYLCASSLGGRGMTGELFFGEGSRLTVL.

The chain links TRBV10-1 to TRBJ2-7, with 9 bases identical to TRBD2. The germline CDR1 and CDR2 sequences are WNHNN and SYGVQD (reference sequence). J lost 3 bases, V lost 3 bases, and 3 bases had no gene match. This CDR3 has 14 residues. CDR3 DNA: TGCGCCAGCAGTGAAGCGGGGGGCGACTACGAGCAGTACTTC. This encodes CASSEAGGDYEQYF.

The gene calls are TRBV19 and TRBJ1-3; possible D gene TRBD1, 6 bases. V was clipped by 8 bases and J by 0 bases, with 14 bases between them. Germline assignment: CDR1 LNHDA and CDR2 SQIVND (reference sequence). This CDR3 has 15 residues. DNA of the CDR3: TGTGCCAGTGGTTTACAGGGCTTCTCTGGAAACACCATATATTTT. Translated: CASGLQGFSGNTIYF.

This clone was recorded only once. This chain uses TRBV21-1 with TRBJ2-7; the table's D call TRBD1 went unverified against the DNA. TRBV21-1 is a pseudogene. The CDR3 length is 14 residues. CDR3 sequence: CASTQDRGLYEQYF. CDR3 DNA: TGTGCCAGCACACAGGACAGGGGACTCTACGAGCAGTACTTC.

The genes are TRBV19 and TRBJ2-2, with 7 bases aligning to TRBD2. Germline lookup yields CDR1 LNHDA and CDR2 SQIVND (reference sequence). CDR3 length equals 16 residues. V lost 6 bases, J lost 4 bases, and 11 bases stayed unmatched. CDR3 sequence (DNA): TGTGCCAGTAGAAGGGTCGCGGGAGTCATCACCGGGGAGCTGTTTTTT. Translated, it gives CASRRVAGVITGELFF.

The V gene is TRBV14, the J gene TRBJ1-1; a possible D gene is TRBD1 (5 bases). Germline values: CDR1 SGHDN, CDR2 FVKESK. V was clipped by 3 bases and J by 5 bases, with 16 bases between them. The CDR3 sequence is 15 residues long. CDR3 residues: CASSQSRGWGTEAFF. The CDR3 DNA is TGTGCCAGCAGCCAGTCGAGAGGATGGGGGACTGAAGCTTTCTTT. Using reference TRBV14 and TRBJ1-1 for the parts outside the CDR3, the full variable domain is EAGVTQFPSHSVIEKGQTVTLRCDPISGHDNLYWYRRVMGKEIKFLLHFVKESKQDESGMPNNRFLAERTGGTYSTLKVQPAELEDSGVYFCASSQSRGWGTEAFFGQGTRLTVV.

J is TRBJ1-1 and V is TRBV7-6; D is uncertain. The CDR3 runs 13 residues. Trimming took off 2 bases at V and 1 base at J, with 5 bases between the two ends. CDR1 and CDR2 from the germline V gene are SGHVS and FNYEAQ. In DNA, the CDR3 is TGTGCCAGCAGCTTATCCAAGAACACTGAAGCTTTCTTT. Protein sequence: CASSLSKNTEAFF. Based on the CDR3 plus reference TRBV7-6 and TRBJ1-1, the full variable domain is GAGVSQSPRYKVTKRGQDVALRCDPISGHVSLYWYRQALGQGPEFLTYFNYEAQQDKSGLPNDRFSAERPEGSISTLTIQRTEQRDSAMYRCASSLSKNTEAFFGQGTRLTVV.

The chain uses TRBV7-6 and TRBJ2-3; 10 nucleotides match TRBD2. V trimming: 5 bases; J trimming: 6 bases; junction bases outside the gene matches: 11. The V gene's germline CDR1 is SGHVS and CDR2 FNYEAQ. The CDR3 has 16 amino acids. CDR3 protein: CASSESGGAPGDTQYF. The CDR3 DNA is TGTGCCAGCAGCGAAAGCGGGGGGGCCCCCGGGGATACGCAGTATTTT.

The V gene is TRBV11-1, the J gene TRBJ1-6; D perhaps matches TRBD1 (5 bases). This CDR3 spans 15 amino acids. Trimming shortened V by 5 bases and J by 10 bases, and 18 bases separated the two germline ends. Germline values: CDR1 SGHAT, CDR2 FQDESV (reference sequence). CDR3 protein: CASSVTGTTGSPLHF. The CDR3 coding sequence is TGTGCCAGCAGCGTTACCGGGACTACGGGATCACCCCTCCACTTT.

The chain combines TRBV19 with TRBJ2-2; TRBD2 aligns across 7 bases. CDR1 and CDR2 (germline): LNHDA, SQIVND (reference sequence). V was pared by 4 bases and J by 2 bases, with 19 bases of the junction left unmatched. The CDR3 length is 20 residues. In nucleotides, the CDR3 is TGTGCCAGTAGTAAAGGGAGGGTTAGGGCAAGGAGCTCCAACACCGGGGAGCTGTTTTTT. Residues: CASSKGRVRARSSNTGELFF.

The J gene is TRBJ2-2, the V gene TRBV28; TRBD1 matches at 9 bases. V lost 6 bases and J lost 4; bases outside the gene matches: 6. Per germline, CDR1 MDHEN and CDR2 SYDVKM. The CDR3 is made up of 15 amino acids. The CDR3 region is CASSPGTGLTGELFF. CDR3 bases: TGTGCCAGCAGCCCCGGGACAGGGCTCACCGGGGAGCTGTTTTTT.